The clone carrying this T cell receptor beta chain has a handful of counts. TCRdb processed the RACE reads anew with MiXCR; each CDR3 protein has one entry. Of 45,000 to 60,000 distinct CDR3 sequences listed, approximately 13% are singletons. CDR1 is LGHDT, CDR2 YNNKEL, per germline (reference sequence). The CDR3 extends over 14 amino acids. The V end was cut by 3 bases, the J end by 2 bases, with 11 bases between. The data were obtained in a study of human T cells and chemical hapten exposure. Time point defined: patch test 3, about 24 weeks after DPC sensitization. Treatment described: therapeutic diphenylcyclopropenone sensitization with weekly scalp DPC.

The source of this sequence is a man under 40 with alopecia areata. Some clones in this sample may be carry-over from other donors' samples. The sequencing here drew on whole blood, taken in connection with sensitization to the hapten diphenylcyclopropenone (DPC). This sequence joins TRBV3-1 and TRBJ2-7, with unresolved D. The CDR3 here is CASSQWTDPYEQYF. The CDR3 DNA follows: TGTGCCAGCAGCCAGTGGACGGACCCCTACGAGCAGTACTTC.